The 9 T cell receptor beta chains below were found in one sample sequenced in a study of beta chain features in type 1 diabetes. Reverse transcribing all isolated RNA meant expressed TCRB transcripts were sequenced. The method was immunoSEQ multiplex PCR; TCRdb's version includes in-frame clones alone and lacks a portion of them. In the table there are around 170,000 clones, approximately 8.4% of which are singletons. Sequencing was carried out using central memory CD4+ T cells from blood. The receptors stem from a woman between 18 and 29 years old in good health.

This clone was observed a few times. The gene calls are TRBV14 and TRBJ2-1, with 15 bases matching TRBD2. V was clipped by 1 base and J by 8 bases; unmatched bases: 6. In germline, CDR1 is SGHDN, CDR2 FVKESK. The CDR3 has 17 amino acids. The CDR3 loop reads CASSQVPGLAGGYEQFF. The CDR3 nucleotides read TGTGCCAGCAGCCAAGTTCCGGGACTAGCGGGAGGCTATGAGCAGTTCTTC.

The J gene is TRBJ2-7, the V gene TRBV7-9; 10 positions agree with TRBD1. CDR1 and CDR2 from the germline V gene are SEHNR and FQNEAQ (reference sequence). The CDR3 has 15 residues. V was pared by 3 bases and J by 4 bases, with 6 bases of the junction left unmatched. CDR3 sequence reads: CASSFTGTGAYEQYF. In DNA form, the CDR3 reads TGTGCCAGCAGCTTCACCGGGACAGGGGCGTACGAGCAGTACTTC. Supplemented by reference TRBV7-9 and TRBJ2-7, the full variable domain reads DTGVSQNPRHKITKRGQNVTFRCDPISEHNRLYWYRQTLGQGPEFLTYFQNEAQLEKSRLLSDRFSAERPKGSFSTLEIQRTEQGDSAMYLCASSFTGTGAYEQYFGPGTRLTVT.

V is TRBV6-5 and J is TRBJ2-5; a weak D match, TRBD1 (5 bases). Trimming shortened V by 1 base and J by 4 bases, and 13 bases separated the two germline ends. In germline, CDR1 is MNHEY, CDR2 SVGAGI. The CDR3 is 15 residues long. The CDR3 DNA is TGTGCCAGCAGTTACTGGCAGGGTGGGTCAGAGACCCAGTACTTC. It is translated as CASSYWQGGSETQYF.

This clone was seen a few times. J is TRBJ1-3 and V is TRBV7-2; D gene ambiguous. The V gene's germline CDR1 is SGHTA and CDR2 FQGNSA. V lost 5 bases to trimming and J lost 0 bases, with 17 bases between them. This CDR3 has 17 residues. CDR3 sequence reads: CASSIGPGDFSGNTIYF. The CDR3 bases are TGTGCCAGCAGCATAGGCCCGGGTGACTTCTCTGGAAACACCATATATTTT.

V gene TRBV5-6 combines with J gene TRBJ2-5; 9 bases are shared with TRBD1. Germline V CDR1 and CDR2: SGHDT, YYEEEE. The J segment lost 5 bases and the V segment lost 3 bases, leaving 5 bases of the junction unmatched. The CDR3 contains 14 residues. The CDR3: CASSWGQGRETQYF. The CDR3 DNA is TGTGCCAGCAGCTGGGGACAGGGCAGGGAGACCCAGTACTTC.

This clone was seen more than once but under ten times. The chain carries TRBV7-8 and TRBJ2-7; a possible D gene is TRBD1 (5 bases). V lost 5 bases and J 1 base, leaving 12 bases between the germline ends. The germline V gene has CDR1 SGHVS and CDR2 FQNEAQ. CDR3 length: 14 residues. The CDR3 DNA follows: TGTGCCAGCAGCCCCCTGGCAGGGTCCTACGAGCAGTACTTC. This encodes CASSPLAGSYEQYF.

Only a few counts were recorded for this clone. The CDR3 loop is CASSPQLAGGLETQYF. The CDR3 bases are TGTGCCAGCAGTCCACAACTAGCGGGGGGTCTAGAGACCCAGTACTTC. The V and J genes are TRBV7-2 and TRBJ2-5, with 12 positions matching TRBD2. The CDR3 is 16 residues long. Trimming took 6 bases from V and 4 from J; bases not matched to a gene: 9. Germline values: CDR1 SGHTA, CDR2 FQGNSA.

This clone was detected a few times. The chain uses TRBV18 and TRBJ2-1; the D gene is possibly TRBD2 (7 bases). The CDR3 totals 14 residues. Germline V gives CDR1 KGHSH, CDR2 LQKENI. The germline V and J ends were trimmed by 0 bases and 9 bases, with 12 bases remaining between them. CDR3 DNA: TGTGCCAGCTCACCACCACAGGGAGGGAGTGAGCAGTTCTTC. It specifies CASSPPQGGSEQFF.

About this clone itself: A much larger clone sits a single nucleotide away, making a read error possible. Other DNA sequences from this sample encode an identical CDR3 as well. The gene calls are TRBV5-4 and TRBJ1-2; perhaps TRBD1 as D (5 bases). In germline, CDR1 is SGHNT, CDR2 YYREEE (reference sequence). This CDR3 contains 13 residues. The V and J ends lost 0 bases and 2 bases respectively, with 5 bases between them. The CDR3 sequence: CASSLGQNYGYTF. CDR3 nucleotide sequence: TGTGCCAGCAGCTTGGGACAGAACTATGGCTACACCTTC.